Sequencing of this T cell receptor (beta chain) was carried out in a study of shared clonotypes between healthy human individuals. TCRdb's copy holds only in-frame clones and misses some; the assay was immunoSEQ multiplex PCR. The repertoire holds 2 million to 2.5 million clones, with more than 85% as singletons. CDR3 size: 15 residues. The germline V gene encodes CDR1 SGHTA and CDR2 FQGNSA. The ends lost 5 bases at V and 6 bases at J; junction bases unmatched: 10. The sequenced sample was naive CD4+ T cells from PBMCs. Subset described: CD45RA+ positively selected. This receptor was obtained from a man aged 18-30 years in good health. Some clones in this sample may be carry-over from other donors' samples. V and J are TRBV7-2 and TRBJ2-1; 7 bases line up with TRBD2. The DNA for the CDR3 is TGTGCCAGCAGCGTTCGGACTAGTCAACGCAATGAGCAGTTCTTC. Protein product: CASSVRTSQRNEQFF.